The 19 T cell receptor beta chains in this list originate from one sample, sequenced in a study of blood T cell repertoires in COVID-19. Using immunoSEQ multiplex PCR, the repertoire was profiled, and TCRdb retains in-frame clones only, with some absent. The table shows over 300,000 clones, with roughly 90% occurring only once. Sequenced: PBMCs or T cells enriched from blood (not recorded which). These receptors all stem from a woman in her thirties or forties who had recovered from COVID-19.

The V and J genes are TRBV19 and TRBJ2-7, with TRBD1 as a possible D gene (5 bases). Germline loops: CDR1 LNHDA, CDR2 SQIVND (reference sequence). This CDR3 comprises 13 residues. Trimming removed 1 base at V and 5 bases at J, with 9 bases between. This CDR3 is CASSIGAGNEQYF. Here the CDR3 DNA reads TGTGCCAGTAGTATAGGGGCAGGGAACGAGCAGTACTTC. The full variable domain, rest sourced from reference TRBV19 and TRBJ2-7, is DGGITQSPKYLFRKEGQNVTLSCEQNLNHDAMYWYRQDPGQGLRLIYYSQIVNDFQKGDIAEGYSVSREKKESFPLTVTSAQKNPTAFYLCASSIGAGNEQYFGPGTRLTVT.

V usage is TRBV30 and J usage is TRBJ1-1, with D tentatively TRBD1 (5 bases). Germline V gives CDR1 GTSNPN, CDR2 SVGIG (reference sequence). V was trimmed by 4 bases and J by 2 bases, leaving 11 bases between them. The CDR3 covers 13 residues. The CDR3 DNA reads TGTGCCTGGATTGGGACTTTAAACACTGAAGCTTTCTTT. This encodes CAWIGTLNTEAFF.

This chain links TRBV27 with TRBJ2-3; 8 bases match TRBD1. Germline loops: CDR1 MNHEY, CDR2 SMNVEV (reference sequence). The ends lost 6 bases at V and 6 bases at J; junction bases unmatched: 17. This CDR3 has 17 amino acids. CDR3 amino acids: CASSWDPAAGGVDTQYF. The CDR3 coding sequence is TGTGCCAGCAGCTGGGATCCCGCGGCAGGGGGCGTTGATACGCAGTATTTT.

The chain has TRBV7-2 and TRBJ1-6; TRBD1 aligns across 8 bases. CDR1 is SGHTA, CDR2 FQGNSA, per germline. V trimming: 3 bases; J trimming: 7 bases; junction bases outside the gene matches: 11. The CDR3 totals 17 residues. The CDR3 bases are TGTGCCAGCAGCTTTAGTTCGCCAGGACAGGGAAATTCACCCCTCCACTTT. This gives the protein CASSFSSPGQGNSPLHF.

The chain has TRBV2 and TRBJ2-2, with 9 bases identical to TRBD1. There are 14 residues in the CDR3. After removal of 4 bases from V and 8 bases from J, the junction contained 5 bases not matched to a gene. Germline V lookup: CDR1 SNHLY, CDR2 FYNNEI. CDR3 coding DNA: TGTGCCAGCAGTGGACAGGGGGGGATTGGGGAGCTGTTTTTT. Its translation: CASSGQGGIGELFF.

The table lists this clone with a count of one. The CDR3 DNA is TGTGCCAGCAACCCCAGGGCCTACGAGCAGTACTTC. It codes for CASNPRAYEQYF. V and J are TRBV9 and TRBJ2-7, with a tentative D call TRBD1 (5 bases). Per the germline V gene, CDR1 is SGDLS and CDR2 is YYNGEE. The CDR3 consists of 12 residues. The ends were cut back, 6 bases at V and 2 bases at J, with 9 bases in the middle.

This chain connects TRBV19 to TRBJ2-7; TRBD1 aligns across 10 bases. Trimming removed 6 bases from V and 5 bases from J; junction bases left unmatched: 4. The CDR3 totals 13 residues. In germline, CDR1 is LNHDA, CDR2 SQIVND (reference sequence). CDR3 residues: CASSRQGANEQYF. The CDR3 DNA sequence: TGTGCCAGTAGCAGACAGGGGGCAAACGAGCAGTACTTC. Variable domain in full (rest from reference TRBV19 and TRBJ2-7): DGGITQSPKYLFRKEGQNVTLSCEQNLNHDAMYWYRQDPGQGLRLIYYSQIVNDFQKGDIAEGYSVSREKKESFPLTVTSAQKNPTAFYLCASSRQGANEQYFGPGTRLTVT.

This chain links TRBV15 with TRBJ1-2; D possibly corresponds to TRBD1 (6 bases). V was pared by 6 bases and J by 2 bases, with 25 bases between. The germline V gene has CDR1 LNHNV and CDR2 YYDKDF (reference sequence). This CDR3 spans 18 amino acids. CDR3 in DNA: TGTGCCACCAGTCCTATTAATGACAGGCTCGCCCTCAACTATGGCTACACCTTC. Amino acids: CATSPINDRLALNYGYTF.

The chain links TRBV7-9 to TRBJ2-7, with D possibly TRBD1 on 5 matching bases. The V end was cut by 2 bases, the J end by 1 base, with 9 bases between. Germline lookup yields CDR1 SEHNR and CDR2 FQNEAQ (reference sequence). The CDR3 has 14 residues. The CDR3 region has the DNA TGTGCCAGCAGCTTAAGTCAGGGTTCCTACGAGCAGTACTTC. Translated, it gives CASSLSQGSYEQYF. The full variable domain, with the rest looked up from reference TRBV7-9 and TRBJ2-7, is DTGVSQNPRHKITKRGQNVTFRCDPISEHNRLYWYRQTLGQGPEFLTYFQNEAQLEKSRLLSDRFSAERPKGSFSTLEIQRTEQGDSAMYLCASSLSQGSYEQYFGPGTRLTVT.

Remarks on this clone: One end of the junction varies from germline; a read error may be responsible. The chain is built from TRBV7-2 and TRBJ2-7; TRBD2 agrees at 11 bases. CDR1 and CDR2 (germline): SGHTA, FQGNSA. The CDR3 has 16 amino acids. In nucleotides, the CDR3 is TGTGCCAGCAGCCCCTCTAGCGGGAGGCCCTCCCACGAGCAGTACTTC. Protein product: CASSPSSGRPSHEQYF.

This chain connects TRBV3-1 (or the pseudogene TRBV3-2) to TRBJ1-4; D is possibly TRBD1 (5 bases). Trimming took 0 bases from V and 8 from J, leaving 16 bases between them. CDR1 LGHDT and CDR2 YNNKEL come from the germline V gene (reference sequence). The CDR3 contains 16 residues. This CDR3 reads CASSQDWRGVGEKLFF. As DNA, the CDR3 is TGTGCCAGCAGCCAAGATTGGCGGGGGGTAGGGGAAAAACTGTTTTTT.

This chain connects TRBV9 to TRBJ1-3, with D unresolved. Germline-derived CDR1 and CDR2 are SGDLS and YYNGEE. Trimming took 4 bases from V and 0 from J, leaving 11 bases between them. The CDR3 spans 15 residues. CDR3 DNA sequence: TGTGCCAGCAGCCCCAGACATCTCTCTGGAAACACCATATATTTT. Encoded protein: CASSPRHLSGNTIYF.

The chain uses TRBV10-3 and TRBJ2-7; 11 nucleotides agree with TRBD2. J gave up 5 bases and V 1 base, and 4 bases lay outside the gene matches. CDR1 is ENHRY and CDR2 is SYGVKD in the germline V gene. The CDR3 is 15 amino acids. The CDR3 DNA is TGTGCCATCAGTGAGTTTACTAGCGGGAGCGACGAGCAGTACTTC. Protein: CAISEFTSGSDEQYF.

This clone occurred once. The J gene is TRBJ2-3, the V gene TRBV25-1; 9 nucleotides align to TRBD1. The CDR3 is 14 residues long. CDR1 and CDR2 from the germline V gene are MGHDK and SYGVNS. V lost 5 bases, J lost 6 bases, and 6 bases stayed unmatched. The CDR3 sequence: CASSLGQGRDTQYF. CDR3 in DNA: TGTGCCAGCAGTCTTGGACAGGGGAGGGATACGCAGTATTTT.

Of note for this clone: Distinct nucleotide sequences in the sample also encode this CDR3. The J gene is TRBJ2-5, the V gene TRBV10-3; perhaps TRBD1 as D (5 bases). The CDR3 loop spans 14 amino acids. V was shortened by 0 bases and J by 3 bases, with 8 bases between the two germline ends. Germline CDR1 and CDR2: ENHRY and SYGVKD. In DNA, the CDR3 is TGTGCCATCAGTGAGTCGGGGCAGAAAGAGACCCAGTACTTC. As protein: CAISESGQKETQYF.

This chain links TRBV5-1 with TRBJ1-2; 12 positions match TRBD1. J gave up 4 bases and V 4 bases, and 17 bases lay outside the gene matches. Germline assignment: CDR1 SGHRS and CDR2 YFSETQ. The CDR3 length is 19 residues. CDR3 region: CASSPHRPGTGGEGYGYTF. The CDR3 bases are TGCGCCAGCAGCCCACACCGTCCCGGGACAGGGGGCGAGGGCTATGGCTACACCTTC. The full variable domain, completed using reference TRBV5-1 and TRBJ1-2, is KAGVTQTPRYLIKTRGQQVTLSCSPISGHRSVSWYQQTPGQGLQFLFEYFSETQRNKGNFPGRFSGRQFSNSRSEMNVSTLELGDSALYLCASSPHRPGTGGEGYGYTFGSGTRLTVV.

Only one count was recorded for this clone. V usage is TRBV28 and J usage is TRBJ1-4; 7 nucleotides match TRBD1. The ends lost 3 bases at V and 6 bases at J; junction bases unmatched: 7. Germline assignment: CDR1 MDHEN and CDR2 SYDVKM. The CDR3 runs 15 residues. The CDR3 bases are TGTGCCAGCAGTTTCGGAGGGGGCGCCCATGAAAAACTGTTTTTT. Protein sequence: CASSFGGGAHEKLFF.

This clone came up once. V and J are TRBV24-1 and TRBJ1-2, with TRBD1 matching 9 bases. Germline CDR1 is KGHDR and CDR2 is SFDVKD. J lost 10 bases, V lost 1 base, and 6 bases had no gene match. The CDR3 length is 14 residues. The CDR3 DNA sequence: TGTGCCACCAGTGATTTTGGGACAGGGACGGACTACACCTTC. It is translated as CATSDFGTGTDYTF.

With respect to this clone: Germline is not matched at one junction end, which may reflect a read error. The chain joins TRBV7-7 to TRBJ2-3, with 7 nucleotides matching TRBD2. CDR3 size: 15 residues. Germline values: CDR1 SSHAT, CDR2 FNYEAQ (reference sequence). The CDR3 region is CASSFRAERGDTQYF. CDR3 bases: TGTGCTAGCAGCTTTCGGGCGGAGCGGGGAGATACGCAGTATTTT.